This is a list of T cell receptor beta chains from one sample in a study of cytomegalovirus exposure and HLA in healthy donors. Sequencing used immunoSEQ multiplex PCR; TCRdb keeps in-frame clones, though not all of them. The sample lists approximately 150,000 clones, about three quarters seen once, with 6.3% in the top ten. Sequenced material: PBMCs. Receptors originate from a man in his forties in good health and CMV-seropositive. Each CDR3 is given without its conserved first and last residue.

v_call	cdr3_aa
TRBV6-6	ASAPSDEQY
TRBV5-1	ASTPLAAGNEQF
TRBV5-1	ASSPPAGSYEQY
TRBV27	ASSPRDTRSTQY
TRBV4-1	ASSQERGRTAYEQY
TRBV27	ASRNRDRGWSTEAF
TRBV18	ASSPTLGGNQPQH
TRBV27	ASRLFSYSNQPQH
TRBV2	ASRKTNNRGMNTEAF
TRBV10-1	ASSELSGSLVEQY
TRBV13	ASSLGQVDYGYT
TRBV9	ASSSLSGGEKLF
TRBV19	ASSWWASGIGTDTQY
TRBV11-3	ASSLGPTPADTQY
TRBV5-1	ASSSQGQGARETQY
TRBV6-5	ASSYSRGTSGNEQF
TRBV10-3	AISERAEETQY
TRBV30	AWSPNTDTQY
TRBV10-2	ASRDSSYEQY
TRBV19	ASRPQGRNTGELF
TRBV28	ASSSGGVYGYT
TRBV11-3	ASSWTPTYEQY
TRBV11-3	ASSSRLARSSYEQY
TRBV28	ASSLNSRTSGVAYEQY
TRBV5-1	ASSLGLAADTQY
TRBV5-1	ASSLEGLAGADTQY
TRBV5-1	ASSETSGRTDTQY
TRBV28	ASSPSLSGAIYNEQF
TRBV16	ASSHRGLAGRRTGELF
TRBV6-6	ASISHQGSAKNIQY
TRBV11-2	ASSRAGQGTDTQY
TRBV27	ASSLVADSPLH
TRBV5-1	ASSLEGGDEQY
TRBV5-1	ASSPRGTGELF
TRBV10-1	ASSENSGSMADTQY
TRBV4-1	ASSSPLDLGQVYQETQY
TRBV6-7	ASSYSQETSENLSYEQY
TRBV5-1	ASSKVAGVGIAEQF
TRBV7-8	ASSFSQGVEKLF
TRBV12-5	ASGPGNLVREQY
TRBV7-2	ASSLVPGLAANEQF
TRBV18	ASSLSGTGDSPLH
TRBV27	ASSSGRLSGANVLT